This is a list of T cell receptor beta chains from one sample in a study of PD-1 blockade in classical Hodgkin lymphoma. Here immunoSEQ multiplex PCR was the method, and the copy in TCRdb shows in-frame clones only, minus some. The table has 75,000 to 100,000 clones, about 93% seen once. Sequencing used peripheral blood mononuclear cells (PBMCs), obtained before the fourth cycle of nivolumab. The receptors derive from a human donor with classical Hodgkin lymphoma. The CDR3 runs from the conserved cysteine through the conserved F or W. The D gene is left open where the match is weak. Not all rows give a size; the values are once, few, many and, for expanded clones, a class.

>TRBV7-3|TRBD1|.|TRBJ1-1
TGTGCCAGCAGACGGGACAGGGGTGAGATTGAAGCTTTCTTT
CASRRDRGEIEAFF
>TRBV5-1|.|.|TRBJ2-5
TGCGCCAGCAGCTTCGGAGCGGCGACCCAGTACTTC
CASSFGAATQYF
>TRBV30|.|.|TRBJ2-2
TGTGCCTGGAGACCCAGGACTACCGCTTACGCGAACACCGGGGAGCTGTTTTTT
CAWRPRTTAYANTGELFF
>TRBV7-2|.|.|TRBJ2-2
TGTGCCAGCAGCTACCGGGACATTGGGACCGGGGAGCTGTTTTTT
CASSYRDIGTGELFF
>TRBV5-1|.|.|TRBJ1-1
TGCGCCAGCAGCTTGCGTCCTCCGAACACTGAAGCTTTCTTT
CASSLRPPNTEAFF
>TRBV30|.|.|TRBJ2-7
TGTGCCTGGAGTAGGAGATTCTCCTACGAGCAGTACTTC
CAWSRRFSYEQYF
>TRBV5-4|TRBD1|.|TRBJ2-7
TGTGCCAGCAGCTTCTCGACAGGGGGAAAGTACGAGCAGTACTTC
CASSFSTGGKYEQYF
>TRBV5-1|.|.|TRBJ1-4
TGCGCCAGCAGCTTGGCCGGACGGACATTCGCAACTAATGAAAAACTGTTTTTT
CASSLAGRTFATNEKLFF
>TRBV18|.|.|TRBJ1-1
TGTGCCAGCTCACCTGGGACATCCACTGAAGCTTTCTTT
CASSPGTSTEAFF
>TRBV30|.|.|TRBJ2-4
TGTGCCTGGAGTAGAGGAGGGGGAGGGCCGGGTATTCAGTACTTC
CAWSRGGGGPGIQYF
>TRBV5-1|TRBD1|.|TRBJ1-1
TGCGCCAGCAGCTTGCGGACAGGGGCTTTGAACACTGAAGCTTTCTTT
CASSLRTGALNTEAFF
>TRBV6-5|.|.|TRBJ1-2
TGTGCCAGCAGTTACTCGAGAGGAACCCCCCCTTATGGCTACACCTTC
CASSYSRGTPPYGYTF
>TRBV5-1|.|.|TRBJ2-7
TGTGCCAGCAGCGCCTACGGGAGCCACGAGCAGTACTTC
CASSAYGSHEQYF
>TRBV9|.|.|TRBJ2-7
TGTGCCAGCAGCGTTCCAGGCTCCTACGAGCAGTACTTC
CASSVPGSYEQYF
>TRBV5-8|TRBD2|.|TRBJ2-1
TGTGCCAGCAGCACCGGGCTCTCCAGACAGGGACTAGCTGAGCAGTTCTTC
CASSTGLSRQGLAEQFF
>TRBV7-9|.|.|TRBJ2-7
TGTGCCAGCAGCCTGCTAGAAGGGTGGGTAAGCGAGCAGTACTTC
CASSLLEGWVSEQYF
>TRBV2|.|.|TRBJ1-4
TGTGCCAGCAGCGCCGGGGCAAGTGAAAAACTGTTTTTT
CASSAGASEKLFF
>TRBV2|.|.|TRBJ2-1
TGTGCCAGCAGTGACCGACCTCAGACTGGTAATGAGCAGTTCTTC
CASSDRPQTGNEQFF
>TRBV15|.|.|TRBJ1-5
TGTGCCACCAGCAGAGAATACTGGTCGGATCAGCCCCAGCATTTT
CATSREYWSDQPQHF
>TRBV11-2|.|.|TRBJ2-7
TGTGCCAGCTGCTTAATGTTCACCTACGAGCAGTACTTC
CASCLMFTYEQYF
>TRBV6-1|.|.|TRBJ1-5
TGTGCCAGCAGTCGACAGGTAGTAGGGCCCCAGCATTTT
CASSRQVVGPQHF
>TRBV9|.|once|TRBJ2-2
TGTGCCAGCAGCGCCGAGGTCGCCGGGGAGCTGTTTTTT
CASSAEVAGELFF
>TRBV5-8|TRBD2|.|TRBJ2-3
TGTGCCAGCAGCCCGGGACTAGCGGGAGGGCCGGCGCAGTATTTT
CASSPGLAGGPAQYF
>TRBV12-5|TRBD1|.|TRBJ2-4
TGTGCTAGTGGTTACCTGGACAGGGATGACATTCAGTACTTC
CASGYLDRDDIQYF
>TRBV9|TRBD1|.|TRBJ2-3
TGTGCCAGCAGACAGACAGGGGCCAGCACAGATACGCAGTATTTT
CASRQTGASTDTQYF
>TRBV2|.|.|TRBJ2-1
TGTGCCGCGAAGGCGGACAACAACAATGAGCAGTTCTTC
CAAKADNNNEQFF
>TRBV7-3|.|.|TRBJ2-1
TGTGCCAGCAGCTTAGGGAGGAACGGTGAGCAGTTCTTC
CASSLGRNGEQFF
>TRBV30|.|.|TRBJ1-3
TGTGCCTGGAGTGAGGGCAGGGGAAACACCATATATTTT
CAWSEGRGNTIYF
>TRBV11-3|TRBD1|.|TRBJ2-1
TGTGCCAGCTCCGGAACAGGGGTCTACAATGAGCAGTTCTTC
CASSGTGVYNEQFF
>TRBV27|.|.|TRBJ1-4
TGTGCCAGCAGTCCGGGGCTTGAAAAACTGTTTTTT
CASSPGLEKLFF
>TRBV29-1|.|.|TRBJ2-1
TGCAGCGATGTCGATGAGCAGTTCTTC
CSDVDEQFF
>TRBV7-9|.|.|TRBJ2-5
TGTGCCAGCAGCCTTAGCTCGTGGGAGTGGGGAGAGACCCAGTACTTC
CASSLSSWEWGETQYF
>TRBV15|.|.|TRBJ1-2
TGTGCCACCAGCGACCCGGGGTCTCCTAACTATGGCTACACCTTC
CATSDPGSPNYGYTF
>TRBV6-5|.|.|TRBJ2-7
TGTGCCAGCAGTTTCCTCCGGGGCAGGGCGGACGAGCAGTACTTC
CASSFLRGRADEQYF
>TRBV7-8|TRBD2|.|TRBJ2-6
TGTGCCAGCAGCCCAGAAGCGGCGGGAGGGTTAAGGTCTGGGGCCAACGTCCTGACTTTC
CASSPEAAGGLRSGANVLTF
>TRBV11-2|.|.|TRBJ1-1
TGTGCCAGCAGCTTAGCTTCGTCTGAAGCTTTCTTT
CASSLASSEAFF
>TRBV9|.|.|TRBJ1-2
TGTGCCAGCAGCGGAGACAGCATTTTGAACTATGGCTACACCTTC
CASSGDSILNYGYTF
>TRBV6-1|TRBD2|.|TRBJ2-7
TGTGCCAGCACGCGGGAGGAACTTTCCTACGAGCAGTACTTC
CASTREELSYEQYF
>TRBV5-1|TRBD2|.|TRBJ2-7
TGCGCCAGCAGTCCGGGACTAGCGGCCAACTACGAGCAGTACTTC
CASSPGLAANYEQYF
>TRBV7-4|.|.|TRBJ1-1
TGTGCCAGCAGCTTAAAGGCCCGCACAGGGAGCACTGAAGCTTTCTTT
CASSLKARTGSTEAFF
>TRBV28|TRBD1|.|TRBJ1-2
TGTGCCACCCCCGGTTCGACAGGGCCCGATAACTATGGCTACACCTTC
CATPGSTGPDNYGYTF
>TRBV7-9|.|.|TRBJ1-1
TGTGCCAGCTGGGGGGGGTTGGTCAACACTGAAGCTTTCTTT
CASWGGLVNTEAFF
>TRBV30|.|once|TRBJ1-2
TGTGCCTGGAGTGCGGGGGGTGACTATGGCTACACCTTC
CAWSAGGDYGYTF
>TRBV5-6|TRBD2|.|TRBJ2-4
TGTGCCAGCAGCTTTGGGGCTAGCGGGGGACTAGCCAAAAACATTCAGTACTTC
CASSFGASGGLAKNIQYF
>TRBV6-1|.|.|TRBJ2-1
TGTGCCAGCAGCGGCCATGGTTACAATGAGCAGTTCTTC
CASSGHGYNEQFF
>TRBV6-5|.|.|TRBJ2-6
TGTGCCAGCAGCCCTTCGAGCTCTGGGGCCAACGTCCTGACTTTC
CASSPSSSGANVLTF
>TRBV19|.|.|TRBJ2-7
TGTGCCAGTAGTCCAGGGGAGGGGTTCGCGCAGTACTTC
CASSPGEGFAQYF
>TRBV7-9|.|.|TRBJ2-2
TGTGCCAGTCAGTCGGTGAACACCGGGGAGCTGTTTTTT
CASQSVNTGELFF
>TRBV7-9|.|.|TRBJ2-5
TGTGCCAGCAGCTTTTCCCTAGACGGGACCCAGTACTTC
CASSFSLDGTQYF
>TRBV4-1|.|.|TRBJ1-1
TGCGCCAGCAGCCAACTGCAGGGAATAACTGAAGCTTTCTTT
CASSQLQGITEAFF
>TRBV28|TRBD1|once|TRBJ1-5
TGTGCCAGCAGTTCCCACGGGACAGGGGGCGGGAATCAGCCCCAGCATTTT
CASSSHGTGGGNQPQHF
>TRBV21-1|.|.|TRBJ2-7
TGTGCCAGCAGCCCTAGGACTAGCGGGCCCCCTTGGTTCTCCTACGAGCAGTACTTC
CASSPRTSGPPWFSYEQYF
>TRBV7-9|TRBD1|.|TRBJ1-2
TGTGCCAGCAGCTTACTCGCACGGGACAGCCGAAGGGCCAGTAGCTACACCTTC
CASSLLARDSRRASSYTF
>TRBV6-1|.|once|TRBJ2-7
TGTGCCAGCAGTCCGTGGGGGGAAGAACAGTACTTC
CASSPWGEEQYF
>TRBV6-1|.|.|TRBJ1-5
TGTGCCAGCAGTGTCGGTCAGGGTGTCCCCCAGCATTTT
CASSVGQGVPQHF
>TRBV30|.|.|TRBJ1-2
TGTGCCTGGAGTGAGTCGGGGAGCGGTGGCTACACCTTC
CAWSESGSGGYTF
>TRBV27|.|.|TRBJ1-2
TGTGCCAGCAGTCCGCTTGTGGGGAGAGAGAAAGGCTACACCTTC
CASSPLVGREKGYTF